This T cell receptor (beta chain) was observed in a study of blood T cell repertoires in COVID-19. Looking at the study overall: COVID-19 samples, acute and convalescent, were from the United States, Italy and Spain. PBMCs, B-cell-depleted T cells, or T cells provided the cDNA or gDNA that made up the material.

With 6 bases removed from V and 3 bases from J, the gap between germline ends came to 9 bases. The germline CDR1 and CDR2 sequences are DFQATT and SNEGSKA (reference sequence). The CDR3 sequence is 11 residues long. The assay was immunoSEQ multiplex PCR, and TCRdb's table has in-frame clones only and misses some. Among over 200,000 clones listed, roughly 80% were seen once. This TCR derives from a human donor in a cohort sampled during active COVID-19. Specimen: peripheral blood. The gene calls are TRBV20-1 and TRBJ2-7; D uncertain. CDR3 bases: TGCAGTGCCGGTAGTAACTACGAGCAGTACTTC. Amino acids: CSAGSNYEQYF.